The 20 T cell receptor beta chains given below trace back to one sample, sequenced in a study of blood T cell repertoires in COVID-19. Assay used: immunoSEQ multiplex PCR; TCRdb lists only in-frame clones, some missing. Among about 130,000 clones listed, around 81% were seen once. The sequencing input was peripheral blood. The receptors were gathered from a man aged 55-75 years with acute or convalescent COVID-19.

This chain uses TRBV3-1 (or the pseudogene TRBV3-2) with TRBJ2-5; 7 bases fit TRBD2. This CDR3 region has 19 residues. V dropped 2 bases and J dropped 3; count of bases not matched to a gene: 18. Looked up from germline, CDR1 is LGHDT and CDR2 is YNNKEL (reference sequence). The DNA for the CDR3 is TGTGCCAGCAGCCAATTTTGGACCGTAACGGGAGGCGAGGAAGAGACCCAGTACTTC. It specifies CASSQFWTVTGGEEETQYF.

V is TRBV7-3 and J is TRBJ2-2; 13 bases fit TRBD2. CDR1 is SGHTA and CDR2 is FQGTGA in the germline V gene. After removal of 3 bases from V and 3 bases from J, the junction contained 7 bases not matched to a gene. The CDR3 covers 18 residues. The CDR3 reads CASSFDGLAGDYTGELFF. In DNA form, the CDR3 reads TGTGCCAGCAGCTTTGACGGACTAGCGGGAGATTACACCGGGGAGCTGTTTTTT.

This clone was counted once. This CDR3 is CASSPGTDLVKQYF. The CDR3 DNA follows: TGTGCCAGCAGCCCGGGGACAGACCTTGTAAAGCAGTACTTC. The chain uses TRBV3-1 (or the pseudogene TRBV3-2) and TRBJ2-7, with 7 bases identical to TRBD1. The trim removed 4 bases at V and 8 bases at J, leaving 11 bases unmatched. The CDR3 extends over 14 amino acids. CDR1 and CDR2 from the germline V gene are LGHDT and YNNKEL (reference sequence).

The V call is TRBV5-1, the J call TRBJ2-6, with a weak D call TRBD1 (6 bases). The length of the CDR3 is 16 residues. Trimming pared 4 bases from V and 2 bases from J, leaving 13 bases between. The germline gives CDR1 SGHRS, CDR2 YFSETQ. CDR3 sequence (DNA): TGCGCCAGCAGCAACGGACAGAGTCCTGGGGCCAACGTCCTGACTTTC. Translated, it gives CASSNGQSPGANVLTF.

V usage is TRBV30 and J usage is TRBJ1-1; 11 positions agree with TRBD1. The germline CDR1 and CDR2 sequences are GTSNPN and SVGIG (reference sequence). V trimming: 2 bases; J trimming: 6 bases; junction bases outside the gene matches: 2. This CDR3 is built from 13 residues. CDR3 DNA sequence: TGTGCCTGGAGTCCGGACAGGGGGCCTGAAGCTTTCTTT. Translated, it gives CAWSPDRGPEAFF.

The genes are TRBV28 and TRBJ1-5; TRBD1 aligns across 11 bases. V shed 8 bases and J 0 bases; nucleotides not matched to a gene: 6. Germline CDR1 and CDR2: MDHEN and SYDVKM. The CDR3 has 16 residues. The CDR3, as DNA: TGTGCCAGCGGACAGGGACAGGGGGATAGCAATCAGCCCCAGCATTTT. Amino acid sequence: CASGQGQGDSNQPQHF.

CDR3 sequence reads: CASSLSTSGRLETQYF. CDR3 nucleotides: TGTGCCAGCAGCCTTTCGACTAGCGGGAGATTAGAGACCCAGTACTTC. The V gene is TRBV3-1 (or the pseudogene TRBV3-2), the J gene TRBJ2-5, with 12 bases that match TRBD2. Germline V lookup: CDR1 LGHDT, CDR2 YNNKEL (reference sequence). The CDR3 spans 16 residues. V lost 4 bases and J lost 4; bases outside the gene matches: 7.

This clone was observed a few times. The DNA of the CDR3 is TGTGCCTGGAGTGTACGTACAGGGGTGTATGGCTACACCTTC. Translated: CAWSVRTGVYGYTF. This rearrangement joins TRBV30 to TRBJ1-2; 7 nucleotides match TRBD1. CDR1 is GTSNPN, CDR2 SVGIG, per germline (reference sequence). The length of the CDR3 is 14 residues. Losses at the gene ends were 0 bases for V and 5 bases for J; bases not matched to a gene: 6. The whole variable domain, remainder taken from reference TRBV30 and TRBJ1-2, is SQTIHQWPATLVQPVGSPLSLECTVEGTSNPNLYWYRQAAGRGLQLLFYSVGIGQISSEVPQNLSASRPQDRQFILSSKKLLLSDSGFYLCAWSVRTGVYGYTFGSGTRLTVV.

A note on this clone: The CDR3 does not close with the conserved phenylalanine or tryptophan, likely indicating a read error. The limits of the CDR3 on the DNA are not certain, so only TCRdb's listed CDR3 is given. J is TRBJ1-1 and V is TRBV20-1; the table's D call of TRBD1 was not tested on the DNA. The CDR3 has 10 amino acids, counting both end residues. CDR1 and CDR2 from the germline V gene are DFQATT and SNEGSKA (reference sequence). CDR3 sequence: CSARGKGPLI.

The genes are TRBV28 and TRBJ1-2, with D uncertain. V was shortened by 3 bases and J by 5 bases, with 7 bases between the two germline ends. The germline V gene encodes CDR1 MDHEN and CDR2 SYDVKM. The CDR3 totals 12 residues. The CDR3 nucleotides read TGTGCCAGCAGTTTGGGCGGGTATGGCTACACCTTC. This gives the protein CASSLGGYGYTF.

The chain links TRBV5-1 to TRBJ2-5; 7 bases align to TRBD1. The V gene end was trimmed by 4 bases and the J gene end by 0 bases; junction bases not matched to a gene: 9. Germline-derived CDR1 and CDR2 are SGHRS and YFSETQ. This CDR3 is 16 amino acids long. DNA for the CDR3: TGCGCCAGCAGCACAGGGGCCCTTACATACCAAGAGACCCAGTACTTC. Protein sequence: CASSTGALTYQETQYF.

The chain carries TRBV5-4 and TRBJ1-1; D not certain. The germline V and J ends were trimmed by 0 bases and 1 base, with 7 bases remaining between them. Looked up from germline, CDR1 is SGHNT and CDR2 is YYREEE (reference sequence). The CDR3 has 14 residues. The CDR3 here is CASSLAWANTEAFF. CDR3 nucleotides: TGTGCCAGCAGCTTGGCCTGGGCGAACACTGAAGCTTTCTTT.

The CDR3 sequence: CASSRTSGLGYEQYF. The DNA of the CDR3 is TGTGCCAGCAGTAGAACTAGCGGGCTCGGCTACGAGCAGTACTTC. The chain couples TRBV6-5 to TRBJ2-7; 9 nucleotides line up with TRBD2. Germline V gives CDR1 MNHEY, CDR2 SVGAGI. V lost 5 bases and J lost 3; bases outside the gene matches: 8. This CDR3 is 15 amino acids long.

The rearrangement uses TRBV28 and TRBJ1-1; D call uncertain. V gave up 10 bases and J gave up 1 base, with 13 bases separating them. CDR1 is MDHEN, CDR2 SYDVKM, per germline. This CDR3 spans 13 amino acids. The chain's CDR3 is CATNAGKNTEAFF. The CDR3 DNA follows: TGTGCCACCAATGCCGGGAAGAACACTGAAGCTTTCTTT.

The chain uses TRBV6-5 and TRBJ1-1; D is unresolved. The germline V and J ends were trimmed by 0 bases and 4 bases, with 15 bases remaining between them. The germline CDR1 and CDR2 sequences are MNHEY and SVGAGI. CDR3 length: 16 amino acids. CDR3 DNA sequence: TGTGCCAGCAGTTACTCGAAGGGCAGAGGGTCCACTGAAGCTTTCTTT. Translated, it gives CASSYSKGRGSTEAFF.

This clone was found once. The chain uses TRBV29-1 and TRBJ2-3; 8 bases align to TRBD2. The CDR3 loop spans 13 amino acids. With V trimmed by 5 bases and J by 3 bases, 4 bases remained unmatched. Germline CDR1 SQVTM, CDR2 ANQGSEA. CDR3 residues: CSVRPSGTDTQYF. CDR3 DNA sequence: TGCAGCGTTAGGCCTAGCGGGACAGATACGCAGTATTTT.

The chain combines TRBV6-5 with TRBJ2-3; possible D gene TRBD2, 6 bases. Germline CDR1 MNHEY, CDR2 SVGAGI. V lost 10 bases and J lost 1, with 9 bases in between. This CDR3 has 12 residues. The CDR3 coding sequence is TGTGCCACCTCGGGGGGCACAGATACGCAGTATTTT. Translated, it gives CATSGGTDTQYF.

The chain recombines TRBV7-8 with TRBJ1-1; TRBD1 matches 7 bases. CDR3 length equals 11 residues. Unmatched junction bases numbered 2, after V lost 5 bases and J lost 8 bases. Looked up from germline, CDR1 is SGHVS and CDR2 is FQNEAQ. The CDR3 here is CASSPDREAFF. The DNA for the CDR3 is TGTGCCAGCAGCCCGGACAGGGAAGCTTTCTTT.

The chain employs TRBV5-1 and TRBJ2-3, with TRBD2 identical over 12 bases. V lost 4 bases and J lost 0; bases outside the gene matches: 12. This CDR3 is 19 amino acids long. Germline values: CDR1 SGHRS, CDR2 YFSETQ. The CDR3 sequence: CASSRKTSGSGTSTDTQYF. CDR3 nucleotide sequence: TGCGCCAGCAGCAGGAAGACTAGCGGGAGTGGGACTAGCACAGATACGCAGTATTTT.

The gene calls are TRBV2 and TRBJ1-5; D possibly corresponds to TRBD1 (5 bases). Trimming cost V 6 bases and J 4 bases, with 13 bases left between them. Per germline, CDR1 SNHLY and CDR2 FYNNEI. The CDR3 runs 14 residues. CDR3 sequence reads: CASSQGGANQPQHF. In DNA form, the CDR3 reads TGTGCCAGCAGCCAGGGAGGGGCTAATCAGCCCCAGCATTTT. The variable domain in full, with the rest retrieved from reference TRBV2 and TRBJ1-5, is EPEVTQTPSHQVTQMGQEVILRCVPISNHLYFYWYRQILGQKVEFLVSFYNNEISEKSEIFDDQFSVERPDGSNFTLKIRSTKLEDSAMYFCASSQGGANQPQHFGDGTRLSIL.